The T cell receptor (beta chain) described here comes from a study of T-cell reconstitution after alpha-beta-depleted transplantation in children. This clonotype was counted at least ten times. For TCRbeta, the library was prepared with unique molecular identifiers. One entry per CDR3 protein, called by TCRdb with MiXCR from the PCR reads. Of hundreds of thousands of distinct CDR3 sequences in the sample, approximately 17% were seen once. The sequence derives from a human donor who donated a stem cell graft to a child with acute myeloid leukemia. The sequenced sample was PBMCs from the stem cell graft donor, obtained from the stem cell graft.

CDR3 sequence reads: CASSLAQGAHYGYTF. The CDR3 nucleotides are TGTGCCAGCAGCTTAGCTCAGGGGGCGCACTATGGCTACACCTTC. The chain has TRBV7-2 and TRBJ1-2, with 8 nucleotides matching TRBD1. Unmatched junction bases numbered 3, after V lost 0 bases and J lost 3 bases. This CDR3 is built from 15 residues. The germline gives CDR1 SGHTA, CDR2 FQGNSA.